The 22 T cell receptor beta chains in this list originate from one sample, sequenced in a study of immune heterogeneity within non-small cell lung tumors. Bulk tumor genomic DNA (approximately 600 ng per sample) served as template. Taken during surgery, several biopsies per primary tumor were spaced as far apart as possible within the tumor mass. These patients got curative surgery after being newly diagnosed with untreated non-small cell lung cancer. It was a multiplex PCR that amplified TCR beta CDR3, with 32 V and 13 J primers. TCRdb reprocessed the multiplex PCR reads via MiXCR and lists one record per CDR3 protein. This table holds 30,000 to 40,000 distinct CDR3 sequences, 28% found once. Input material: lung tumor tissue. The receptors here all came from a man aged 35-49 years with non-small cell lung cancer.

This chain connects TRBV5-1 to TRBJ2-7; TRBD2 aligns across 12 bases. There are 16 residues in the CDR3. CDR1 and CDR2 (germline): SGHRS, YFSETQ. J gave up 6 bases and V 4 bases, and 11 bases lay outside the gene matches. The CDR3 loop is CASSPGGGLAGIEQYF. The CDR3 DNA is TGCGCCAGCAGCCCCGGTGGAGGACTAGCGGGAATCGAGCAGTACTTC. Using reference TRBV5-1 and TRBJ2-7 for the parts outside the CDR3, the full variable domain is KAGVTQTPRYLIKTRGQQVTLSCSPISGHRSVSWYQQTPGQGLQFLFEYFSETQRNKGNFPGRFSGRQFSNSRSEMNVSTLELGDSALYLCASSPGGGLAGIEQYFGPGTRLTVT.

This clonotype has a count of ten or more. V is TRBV11-3 and J is TRBJ2-7, with 9 positions matching TRBD2. With 5 bases clipped from V and 2 bases from J, the junction kept 7 bases outside the gene matches. The CDR3 extends over 15 amino acids. Germline V gene data show CDR1 as SGHNT and CDR2 as YENEEA. The CDR3 here is CASSPQREATYEQYF. The CDR3 DNA reads TGTGCCAGCAGCCCGCAGCGGGAGGCCACCTACGAGCAGTACTTC.

This clonotype appeared a few times. The chain joins TRBV6-4 to TRBJ1-4; a possible D gene is TRBD1 (6 bases). The V end lost 6 bases, the J end lost 3 bases, and 14 bases lay between the germline ends. Germline-derived CDR1 and CDR2 are MRHNA and SNTAGT. The CDR3 totals 15 residues. This CDR3 is CASRVRGAPNEKLFF. CDR3 nucleotide sequence: TGTGCCAGCAGGGTGAGGGGGGCGCCTAATGAAAAACTGTTTTTT.

In this sample, this clonotype turned up many times. V is TRBV4-1 and J is TRBJ2-1, with TRBD1 as a possible D gene (7 bases). Looked up from germline, CDR1 is MGHRA and CDR2 is YSYEKL. The CDR3 consists of 18 residues. Trimming removed 2 bases at V and 3 bases at J, with 20 bases between. The CDR3 DNA sequence: TGCGCCAGCAGCCAAATAGTCCGACAGGGAGGCTACTACAATGAGCAGTTCTTC. As protein: CASSQIVRQGGYYNEQFF.

This clonotype was picked up a small number of times. This chain links TRBV20-1 with TRBJ2-3; weak D call: TRBD1 (6 bases). V was cut by 6 bases and J by 3 bases, with 16 bases left in between. This CDR3 region has 14 residues. Germline assignment: CDR1 DFQATT and CDR2 SNEGSKA (reference sequence). The CDR3: CSALGQTQTDTQYF. CDR3 nucleotides: TGCAGTGCCCTAGGACAGACGCAGACAGATACGCAGTATTTT.

This clonotype was seen only once. The rearrangement links TRBV5-5 to TRBJ1-2; the D gene is possibly TRBD1 (5 bases). V gave up 4 bases and J gave up 7 bases, with 14 bases separating them. Per germline, CDR1 SGHKS and CDR2 YYEKEE (reference sequence). The CDR3 runs to 13 residues. The CDR3 sequence: CASSPDRDPGYTF. CDR3 coding DNA: TGTGCCAGCAGCCCTGACAGAGACCCTGGCTACACCTTC.

In its sample, this clonotype was seen a few times. This sequence joins TRBV7-9 and TRBJ2-5; 8 bases are shared with TRBD1. The CDR3 has 14 amino acids. Losses at the gene ends were 5 bases for V and 6 bases for J; bases not matched to a gene: 8. Looked up from germline, CDR1 is SEHNR and CDR2 is FQNEAQ (reference sequence). The CDR3 nucleotides read TGTGCCAGCAGCCACAGGACAGGGTCGCAGACCCAGTACTTC. Amino acids: CASSHRTGSQTQYF.

This clonotype was detected ten times or more. The rearrangement uses TRBV27 and TRBJ2-1, with 9 bases that match TRBD2. Germline CDR1 and CDR2: MNHEY and SMNVEV (reference sequence). The CDR3 has 11 amino acids. The J segment lost 15 bases and the V segment lost 3 bases, leaving 3 bases of the junction unmatched. The CDR3 spells CASSFGLALFF. DNA of the CDR3: TGTGCCAGCAGTTTTGGACTAGCGCTGTTCTTC.

This clonotype was recorded many times. The chain uses TRBV6-1 and TRBJ1-2, with D unclear. Germline lookup yields CDR1 MNHNS and CDR2 SASEGT. The germline V and J ends were trimmed by 8 bases and 6 bases, with 16 bases remaining between them. This CDR3 is 13 amino acids long. The CDR3 sequence: CASLTWRGNGYTF. The CDR3 region has the DNA TGTGCCAGCCTTACTTGGCGCGGGAATGGCTACACCTTC.

Points on this clonotype: This may stem from a read error, because a much larger clone lies one nucleotide away. V and J are TRBV2 and TRBJ1-5; no clear D. Germline V lookup: CDR1 SNHLY, CDR2 FYNNEI. The CDR3 is 15 amino acids. DNA for the CDR3: TGTGCCAACAGTGAAGGGCAGTCCAGCAATCAGCCCCAGCATTTT. Amino acids: CANSEGQSSNQPQHF.

For this clonotype: A clone one base away is much larger, so this may be a read error. The rearrangement uses TRBV5-1 and TRBJ2-2, with D unresolved. The CDR3 sequence is 16 residues long. Germline CDR1 reads SGHRS; CDR2 reads YFSETQ. Trimming stripped 1 base from V and 7 bases from J, with 17 bases between. The CDR3 loop is CASSLYELGRCGELFF. The CDR3 DNA reads TGCGCCAGCAGCTTGTACGAGTTGGGCCGGTGCGGGGAGCTGTTTTTT.

As to this clonotype: This clone may be a read error of a much larger clone one base away. The chain couples TRBV11-2 to TRBJ2-7, with D uncertain. The CDR3 contains 13 residues. Germline CDR1 SGHAT, CDR2 FQNNGV. V lost 8 bases, J lost 4 bases, and 15 bases lay in between. In DNA, the CDR3 is TGTGCCAGCTCCCACCCATGGGTGTACGAGCAGTACTTC. Protein sequence: CASSHPWVYEQYF.

This clonotype was found many times. The V and J genes are TRBV20-1 and TRBJ2-1; TRBD1 agrees at 7 bases. V gave up 6 bases and J gave up 6 bases; unmatched junction bases: 5. The CDR3 spans 12 residues. Germline V lookup: CDR1 DFQATT, CDR2 SNEGSKA (reference sequence). The CDR3 coding sequence is TGCAGTGCGGGACAGACTGTCAATGAGCAGTTCTTC. This gives the protein CSAGQTVNEQFF.

This clonotype is a singleton in its sample. One end of the junction fails to match germline, which may point to a read error. The chain carries TRBV19 and TRBJ2-1; the D is unclear. The germline gives CDR1 LNHDA, CDR2 SQIVND (reference sequence). CDR3 length: 13 residues. The CDR3 region is CASSIGSYDEQFF. The CDR3 DNA reads TGTGCCAGTAGTATTGGCTCCTACGATGAGCAGTTCTTC. Together with reference TRBV19 and TRBJ2-1, the CDR3 gives the full variable domain: DGGITQSPKYLFRKEGQNVTLSCEQNLNHDAMYWYRQDPGQGLRLIYYSQIVNDFQKGDIAEGYSVSREKKESFPLTVTSAQKNPTAFYLCASSIGSYDEQFFGPGTRLTVL.

This clonotype was counted at least ten times. The chain is built from TRBV6-1 and TRBJ2-7, with D unresolved. Germline values: CDR1 MNHNS, CDR2 SASEGT. This CDR3 contains 14 residues. V lost 0 bases and J 6 bases, leaving 12 bases between the germline ends. In DNA, the CDR3 is TGTGCCAGCAGTGAAGCGCCCTCTATCGCCGAGCAGTACTTC. Protein: CASSEAPSIAEQYF.

The chain employs TRBV7-3 and TRBJ1-6, with a possible D match to TRBD1 (5 bases). Trimming took 8 bases from V and 7 from J, leaving 18 bases between them. This CDR3 contains 15 residues. Looked up from germline, CDR1 is SGHTA and CDR2 is FQGTGA. The CDR3 DNA follows: TGTGCCAGCGGCGCTCGGGACGGGGGAAATTCACCCCTCCACTTT. Its translation is CASGARDGGNSPLHF.

The J gene is TRBJ2-3, the V gene TRBV20-1; TRBD2 is a possible D gene (7 bases). The CDR3 runs to 14 residues. Germline V gene data show CDR1 as DFQATT and CDR2 as SNEGSKA (reference sequence). The V end lost 3 bases, the J end lost 5 bases, and 15 bases lay between the germline ends. The CDR3 is CSASARGQGDTQYF. Here the CDR3 DNA reads TGCAGTGCTAGTGCGCGGGGGCAGGGAGATACGCAGTATTTT.

Points on this clonotype: The CDR3 carries no conserved terminal phenylalanine or tryptophan, so it likely arises from a read error. The gene calls are TRBV12-3 or TRBV12-4 and TRBJ2-1; 9 nucleotides agree with TRBD2. With 7 bases clipped from V and 0 bases from J, the junction kept 16 bases outside the gene matches. The CDR3 is 19 residues long. The CDR3 protein is CASTPPRTGLASSYNEQFV. In DNA, the CDR3 is TGTGCCAGCACTCCGCCCCGGACCGGACTAGCGAGCTCCTACAATGAGCAGTTCGTC.

With regard to this clonotype: A read error may be the cause here, since a much bigger clone is one base away. The CDR3 DNA is TGTGCCATCAGTTTTAACGGGGGAAAACTGTTTTTT. Protein product: CAISFNGGKLFF. The chain employs TRBV12-3 or TRBV12-4 and TRBJ1-4; weak D call: TRBD1 (5 bases). This CDR3 has 12 amino acids.

Note on this clonotype: Possible read error: a much larger clone is one base away. This sequence joins TRBV6-2 or TRBV6-3 and TRBJ1-1; D is uncertain. V was cut by 6 bases and J by 4 bases, with 21 bases left in between. Per germline, CDR1 MNHEY and CDR2 SVGEGT. The CDR3 contains 16 residues. The CDR3 protein is CASRTVRSQMITEAFF. In DNA, the CDR3 is TGTGCCAGCAGGACCGTCAGGAGCCAAATGATCACTGAAGCTTTCTTT.

This clonotype was detected ten times or more. The chain carries TRBV7-2 and TRBJ1-3, with 7 bases fitting TRBD1. The trim removed 4 bases at V and 15 bases at J, leaving 9 bases unmatched. The CDR3 is 12 amino acids. Germline V gene data show CDR1 as SGHTA and CDR2 as FQGNSA. The chain's CDR3 is CASSYPPGTEYF. In DNA, the CDR3 is TGTGCCAGCAGCTACCCTCCGGGGACAGAATATTTT.

Here the CDR3 DNA reads TGTGCCAGCAGCGTCCTGTTCACAGATACGCAGTATTTT. Amino acid sequence: CASSVLFTDTQYF. The chain is built from TRBV11-3 and TRBJ2-3; D ambiguous. The germline V and J ends were trimmed by 5 bases and 2 bases, with 8 bases remaining between them. Germline V gives CDR1 SGHNT, CDR2 YENEEA. This CDR3 is built from 13 residues.